Each of the 8 T cell receptor beta chains below was sequenced from the same sample in a study of cytomegalovirus exposure and HLA in healthy donors. Primers: 60 Vbeta forward and 13 Jbeta reverse. The method was immunoSEQ multiplex PCR; TCRdb's version includes in-frame clones alone and lacks a portion of them. The sample contains around 140,000 clones, about three quarters of which appear only once. Sequenced sample: PBMCs. The source of these receptors is a man aged 45-65 years in good health and CMV-seropositive.

The CDR3 bases are TGTGCCAGCAGTGGTCAAAATCAGCCCCAGCATTTT. Translated, it gives CASSGQNQPQHF. The chain combines TRBV25-1 with TRBJ1-5; unclear D gene. Trimming left V 4 bases short and J 4 bases short, with 5 bases between. The CDR3 runs to 12 residues. CDR1 is MGHDK, CDR2 SYGVNS, per germline.

The CDR3 reads CASSPRPDNSPLHF. The CDR3 DNA reads as TGTGCCAGCAGCCCCCGTCCTGATAATTCACCCCTCCACTTT. The J gene is TRBJ1-6, the V gene TRBV9; D not resolved. V was clipped by 4 bases and J by 5 bases, with 10 bases between them. The CDR3 has 14 amino acids. Germline assignment: CDR1 SGDLS and CDR2 YYNGEE.

The table lists this clone with a few counts. The rearrangement links TRBV28 to TRBJ2-7, with 10 nucleotides matching TRBD2. V lost 4 bases to trimming and J lost 6 bases; unmatched junction nucleotides: 9. This CDR3 is built from 15 residues. The germline gives CDR1 MDHEN, CDR2 SYDVKM. The CDR3 region is CASSSRLAGVLEQYF. CDR3 DNA: TGTGCCAGCAGTTCACGGCTAGCGGGAGTTCTCGAGCAGTACTTC. The variable domain in full, completed from reference TRBV28 and TRBJ2-7, reads DVKVTQSSRYLVKRTGEKVFLECVQDMDHENMFWYRQDPGLGLRLIYFSYDVKMKEKGDIPEGYSVSREKKERFSLILESASTNQTSMYLCASSSRLAGVLEQYFGPGTRLTVT.

The V gene is TRBV7-3, the J gene TRBJ2-1, with 7 bases matching TRBD2. CDR1 and CDR2 (germline): SGHTA, FQGTGA. V shed 5 bases and J 5 bases; nucleotides not matched to a gene: 12. This CDR3 is built from 16 residues. In DNA, the CDR3 is TGTGCCAGCAGCCTAAGGGGAGCGGGATTAAACAATGAGCAGTTCTTC. As protein: CASSLRGAGLNNEQFF.

The rearrangement uses TRBV19 and TRBJ2-1; 13 bases fit TRBD2. The V and J ends lost 3 bases and 6 bases, in that order; junction bases with no gene match: 11. The germline V gene has CDR1 LNHDA and CDR2 SQIVND (reference sequence). CDR3 length: 18 residues. CDR3: CASSIGGLAGVPGNEQFF. CDR3 nucleotide sequence: TGTGCCAGTAGTATTGGAGGACTAGCGGGAGTACCAGGCAATGAGCAGTTCTTC.

As DNA, the CDR3 is TGTGCCAGCAGCTTAGCGGCAGCCAGCGCACAGCCGAGGGCTGAAGCTTTCTTT. Protein sequence: CASSLAAASAQPRAEAFF. The chain uses TRBV7-8 and TRBJ1-1; no reliable D call. The V end was cut by 0 bases, the J end by 6 bases, with 23 bases between. CDR1 and CDR2 from the germline V gene are SGHVS and FQNEAQ. The CDR3 has 18 residues.

The gene calls are TRBV7-6 and TRBJ1-2, with D possibly TRBD1 on 5 matching bases. The V gene's germline CDR1 is SGHVS and CDR2 FNYEAQ. This CDR3 has 13 residues. V lost 5 bases to trimming and J lost 6 bases, with 13 bases between them. CDR3 loop: CASSPVGHHGYTF. DNA of the CDR3: TGTGCCAGCAGCCCCGTCGGACACCATGGCTACACCTTC.

This clone was counted once. The germline gene is not matched at one end of the junction; a read error may be the cause. The chain recombines TRBV4-2 with TRBJ2-3; D may be TRBD2 (5 bases). CDR1 is LGHNA, CDR2 YNFKEQ, per germline. The CDR3 is made up of 15 amino acids. The CDR3 is CASSQDLLAGLDHHF. The CDR3 bases are TGTGCCAGCAGCCAAGATTTGCTAGCAGGACTCGATCATCACTTT.